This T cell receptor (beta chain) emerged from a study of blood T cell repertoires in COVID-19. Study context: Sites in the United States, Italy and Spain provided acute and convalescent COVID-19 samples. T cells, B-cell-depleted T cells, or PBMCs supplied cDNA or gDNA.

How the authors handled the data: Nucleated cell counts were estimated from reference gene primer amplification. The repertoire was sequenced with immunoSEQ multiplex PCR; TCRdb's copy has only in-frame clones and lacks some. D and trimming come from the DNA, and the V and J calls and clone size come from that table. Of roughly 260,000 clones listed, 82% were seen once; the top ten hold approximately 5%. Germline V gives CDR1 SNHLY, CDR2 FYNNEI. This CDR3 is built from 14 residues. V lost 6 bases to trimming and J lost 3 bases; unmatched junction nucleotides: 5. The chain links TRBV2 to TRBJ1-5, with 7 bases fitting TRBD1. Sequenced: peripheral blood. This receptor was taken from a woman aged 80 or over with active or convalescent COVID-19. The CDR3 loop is CASRGTDYNQPQHF. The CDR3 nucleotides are TGTGCCAGCAGGGGGACAGACTACAATCAGCCCCAGCATTTT. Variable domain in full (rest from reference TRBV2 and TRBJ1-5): EPEVTQTPSHQVTQMGQEVILRCVPISNHLYFYWYRQILGQKVEFLVSFYNNEISEKSEIFDDQFSVERPDGSNFTLKIRSTKLEDSAMYFCASRGTDYNQPQHFGDGTRLSIL.